This T cell receptor (beta chain) was identified during a study of shared clonotypes between healthy human individuals. This CDR3 contains 17 residues. Germline assignment: CDR1 ENHRY and CDR2 SYGVKD. After removal of 5 bases from V and 2 bases from J, the junction contained 12 bases not matched to a gene. Here immunoSEQ multiplex PCR was the method, and the copy in TCRdb shows in-frame clones only, minus some. Here the sample spans roughly 1,100,000 clones, approximately 76% being singletons. This TCR was sampled from a man aged 18 to 29 in good health. The gene calls are TRBV10-3 and TRBJ2-3, with 8 bases fitting TRBD1. The material sequenced was memory CD4+ T cells sorted from blood. The subset is: CD45RA-negative fraction. The CDR3 reads CAISSRTGKVSTDTQYF. The CDR3 DNA is TGTGCCATCAGTTCCCGGACAGGGAAAGTATCCACAGATACGCAGTATTTT.